The clone carrying this TCR beta chain was detected only a few times. This entry belongs to a study of blood T cell repertoires in COVID-19. In the study overall: From the United States, Italy and Spain came samples of acute and convalescent COVID-19.

Seattle's enrolled individuals joined amid active infection and were then monitored longitudinally. Per the study methods: For nucleated cells, counts were estimated from reference gene primer amplification. Repertoires were generated with immunoSEQ multiplex PCR, while TCRdb's copy carries only in-frame clones and drops some. Clone size and the V and J calls come from that table; the DNA yielded D and trimming. The table records fewer than 200,000 clones, roughly 93% of them present only once. V was trimmed by 7 bases and J by 6 bases, leaving 16 bases between them. CDR1 and CDR2 (germline): SNHLY, FYNNEI. The CDR3 totals 14 residues.

Material for sequencing was peripheral blood. This chain links TRBV2 with TRBJ1-5, with D perhaps TRBD1 (5 bases). The clonotype originates from a man aged 18-30 years with COVID-19, enrolled during active disease. Here the CDR3 reads CASMDTGGGQPQHF. The CDR3 nucleotides read TGTGCCAGCATGGACACTGGCGGGGGTCAGCCCCAGCATTTT.